This T cell receptor beta chain was sequenced for a study of cytomegalovirus exposure and HLA in healthy donors. Study-wide points: What TCR beta sequences reportedly achieved was accurate prediction of HLA-A and HLA-B alleles in most subjects.

This CDR3 contains 13 residues. V dropped 5 bases and J dropped 2; count of bases not matched to a gene: 3. The germline V gene encodes CDR1 MNHNS and CDR2 SASEGT. It was with 60 Vbeta and 13 Jbeta primers that the PCR ran. Data came from immunoSEQ multiplex PCR; TCRdb stores just in-frame clones and leaves some out. The sample has more than 65,000 clones, 76% seen once. Of note for this clone: Its antigen remains unidentified.

J is TRBJ2-7 and V is TRBV6-1; 7 bases are shared with TRBD1. Sample: PBMCs. The TCR sequence derives from a man aged 35-49 years in good health and CMV-seronegative. CDR3 in amino acids: CASSRQGPYEQYF. The DNA of the CDR3 is TGTGCCAGCAGTCGACAGGGTCCCTACGAGCAGTACTTC.